This T cell receptor (beta chain) came from a study of control samples from healthy donors and cancer patients. This CDR3 comprises 16 residues. V gave up 0 bases and J gave up 1 base, with 10 bases separating them. Germline V gives CDR1 KGHDR, CDR2 SFDVKD. Libraries were prepared by immunoSEQ multiplex PCR; TCRdb keeps only in-frame clonotypes and omits some of them. The table includes 120,000 to 150,000 clones, 94% detected once. V usage is TRBV24-1 and J usage is TRBJ2-3, with a possible D match to TRBD1 (6 bases). This receptor was taken from a man in his forties in good health. Sequenced material: blood. In DNA, the CDR3 is TGTGCCACCAGTGATTTGCAGGCAGGGGGCACAGATACGCAGTATTTT. Amino acids: CATSDLQAGGTDTQYF.